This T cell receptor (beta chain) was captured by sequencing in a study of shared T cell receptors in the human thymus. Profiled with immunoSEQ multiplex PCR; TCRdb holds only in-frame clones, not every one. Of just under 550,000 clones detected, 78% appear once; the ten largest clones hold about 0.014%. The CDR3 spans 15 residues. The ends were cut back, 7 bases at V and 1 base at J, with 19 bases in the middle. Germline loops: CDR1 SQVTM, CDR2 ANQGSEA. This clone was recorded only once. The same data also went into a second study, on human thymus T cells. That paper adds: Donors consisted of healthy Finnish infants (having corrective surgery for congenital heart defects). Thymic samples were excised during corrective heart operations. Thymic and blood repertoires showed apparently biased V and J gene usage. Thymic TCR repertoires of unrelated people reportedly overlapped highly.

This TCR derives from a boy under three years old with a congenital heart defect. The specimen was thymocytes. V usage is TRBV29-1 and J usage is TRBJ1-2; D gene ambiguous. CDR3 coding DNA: TGCAGCGCCTCCCCAGGTCCCCGGGGTAACTATGGCTACACCTTC. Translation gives CSASPGPRGNYGYTF.